This TCR beta chain was observed in a study of CD4 T cells in relation to SARS-CoV-2 and coronaviruses. V shed 4 bases and J 4 bases; nucleotides not matched to a gene: 4. CDR1 and CDR2 from the germline V gene are MDHEN and SYDVKM. The CDR3 is 14 residues long. Naive and memory CD4+ T cell DNA was deep-sequenced without culture. Sequenced by immunoSEQ multiplex PCR; TCRdb stores in-frame clones only, minus some. The sample has 50,000 to 65,000 clones, about 90% seen once. A word on this clone: Antigen unknown.

Whole-study results and caveats: About 65% of donors had memory CD4+ clonotypes crossrecognizing SARS-CoV-2 and common cold coronavirus spike. Culture-expanded clones reflect memory recall rather than primary priming during culture.

The chain uses TRBV28 and TRBJ2-4; 7 bases match TRBD1. Specimen: naive CD4+ T cells from PBMCs. Subset noted: naive CD4+ T cells isolated by negative enrichment. The sequence was collected from an adult with COVID-19. The CDR3 DNA sequence: TGTGCCAGCAGTTCGGCGGACAGGAAAAACATTCAGTACTTC. Translation: CASSSADRKNIQYF.